This entry describes one T cell receptor beta chain. What it recognizes is unknown. The source of the sample is a study of cytomegalovirus exposure and HLA in healthy donors. General study findings and limits: Many donors carried some public TCRs, although rarity characterized most TCR sequences. Reports credit the classifier with highly specific, highly sensitive diagnosis of cytomegalovirus status. The TCR clusters that emerged in the first cohort tended, a later analysis found, to co-occur in the 120 validation repertoires. According to the study, around 180 TCR beta chains were cytomegalovirus-associated.

The CDR3 contains 15 residues. With 1 base removed from V and 0 bases from J, the gap between germline ends came to 10 bases. Germline V gene sequence: CDR1 SNHLY, CDR2 FYNNEI. Profiling relied on immunoSEQ multiplex PCR, and the TCRdb table lists in-frame clones only, not all of them. Among some 310,000 clones listed, approximately 85% were seen once. The sample consisted of PBMCs. The chain couples TRBV2 to TRBJ2-7, with TRBD2 as a possible D gene (7 bases). The receptor was derived from a young man in good health and CMV-seronegative. The DNA of the CDR3 is TGTGCCAGCAGTGAAGGGCGGGGGCCCTCCTACGAGCAGTACTTC. This gives the protein CASSEGRGPSYEQYF.